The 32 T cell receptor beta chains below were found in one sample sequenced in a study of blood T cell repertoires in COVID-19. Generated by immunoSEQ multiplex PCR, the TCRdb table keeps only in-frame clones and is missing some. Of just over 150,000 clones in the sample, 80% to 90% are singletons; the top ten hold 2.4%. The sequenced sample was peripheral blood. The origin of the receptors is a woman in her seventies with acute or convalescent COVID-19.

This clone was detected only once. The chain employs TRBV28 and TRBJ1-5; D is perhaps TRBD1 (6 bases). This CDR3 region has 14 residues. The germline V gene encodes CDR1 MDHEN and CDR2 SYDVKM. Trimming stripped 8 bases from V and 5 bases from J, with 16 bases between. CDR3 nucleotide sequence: TGTGCCAGCTTTCCTGGACAGCAATATCAGCCCCAGCATTTT. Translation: CASFPGQQYQPQHF. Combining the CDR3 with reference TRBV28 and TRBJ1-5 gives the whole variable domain DVKVTQSSRYLVKRTGEKVFLECVQDMDHENMFWYRQDPGLGLRLIYFSYDVKMKEKGDIPEGYSVSREKKERFSLILESASTNQTSMYLCASFPGQQYQPQHFGDGTRLSIL.

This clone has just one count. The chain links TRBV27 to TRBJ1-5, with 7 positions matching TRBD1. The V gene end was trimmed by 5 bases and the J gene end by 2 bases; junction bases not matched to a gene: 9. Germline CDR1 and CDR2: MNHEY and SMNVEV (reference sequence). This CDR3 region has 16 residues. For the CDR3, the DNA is TGTGCCAGCAGTAAGACAGGGAATGGGGGCAATCAGCCCCAGCATTTT. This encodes CASSKTGNGGNQPQHF.

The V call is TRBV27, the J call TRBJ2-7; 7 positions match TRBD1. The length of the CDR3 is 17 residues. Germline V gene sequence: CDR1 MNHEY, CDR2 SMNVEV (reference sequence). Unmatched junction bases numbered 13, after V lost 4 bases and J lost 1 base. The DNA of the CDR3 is TGTGCCAGCAGTTCGGGACAGCTACGAGGTGGATCCTACGAGCAGTACTTC. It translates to CASSSGQLRGGSYEQYF.

The CDR3 nucleotides read TGTGCCAGTAGTATTGGGCAGGGGGTCTCCTACGAGCAGTACTTC. Translation: CASSIGQGVSYEQYF. J is TRBJ2-7 and V is TRBV19; TRBD1 aligns across 7 bases. Looked up from germline, CDR1 is LNHDA and CDR2 is SQIVND (reference sequence). The CDR3 is made up of 15 amino acids. The V segment lost 3 bases and the J segment 0 bases; nucleotides outside the gene matches: 5.

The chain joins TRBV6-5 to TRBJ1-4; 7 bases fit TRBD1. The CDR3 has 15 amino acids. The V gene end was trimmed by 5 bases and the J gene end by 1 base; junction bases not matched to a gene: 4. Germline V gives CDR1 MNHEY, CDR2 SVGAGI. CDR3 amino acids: CASSPQGITNEKLFF. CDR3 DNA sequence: TGTGCCAGCAGTCCACAGGGGATAACTAATGAAAAACTGTTTTTT.

The CDR3 coding sequence is TGTGCCAGCAGCTCCGAGACAGGGGTCGGAAACACCATATATTTT. It encodes CASSSETGVGNTIYF. The gene calls are TRBV7-9 and TRBJ1-3, with 8 bases identical to TRBD1. The ends lost 4 bases at V and 4 bases at J; junction bases unmatched: 6. The germline V gene encodes CDR1 SEHNR and CDR2 FQNEAQ (reference sequence). The CDR3 spans 15 residues.

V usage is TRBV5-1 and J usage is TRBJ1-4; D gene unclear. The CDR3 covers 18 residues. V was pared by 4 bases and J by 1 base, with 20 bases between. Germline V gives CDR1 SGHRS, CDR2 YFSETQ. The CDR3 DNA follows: TGCGCCAGCAGCCCCCGAGCGGACCTCTGGGGAACTAATGAAAAACTGTTTTTT. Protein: CASSPRADLWGTNEKLFF.

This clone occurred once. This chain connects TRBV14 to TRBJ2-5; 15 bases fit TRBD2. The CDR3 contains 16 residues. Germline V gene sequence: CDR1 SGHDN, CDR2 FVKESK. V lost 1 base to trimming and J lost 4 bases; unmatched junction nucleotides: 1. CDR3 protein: CASSQVGLAGGETQYF. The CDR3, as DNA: TGTGCCAGCAGCCAAGTGGGACTAGCGGGGGGAGAGACCCAGTACTTC.

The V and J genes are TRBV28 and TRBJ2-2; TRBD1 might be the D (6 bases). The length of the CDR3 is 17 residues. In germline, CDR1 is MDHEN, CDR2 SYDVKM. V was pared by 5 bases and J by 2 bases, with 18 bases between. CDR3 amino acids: CASSPFGLGGNTGELFF. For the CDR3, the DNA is TGTGCCAGCAGTCCTTTCGGGCTAGGGGGAAACACCGGGGAGCTGTTTTTT.

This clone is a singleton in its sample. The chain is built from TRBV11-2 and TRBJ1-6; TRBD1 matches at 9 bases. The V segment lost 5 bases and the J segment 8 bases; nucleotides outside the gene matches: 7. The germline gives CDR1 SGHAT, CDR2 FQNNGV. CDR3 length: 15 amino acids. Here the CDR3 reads CASSPRTGADSPLHF. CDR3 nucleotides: TGTGCCAGCAGCCCCCGGACAGGGGCGGATTCACCCCTCCACTTT.

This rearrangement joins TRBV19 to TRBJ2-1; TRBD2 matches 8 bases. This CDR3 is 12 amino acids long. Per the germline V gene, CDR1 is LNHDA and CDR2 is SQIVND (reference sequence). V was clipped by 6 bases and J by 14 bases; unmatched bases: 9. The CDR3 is CASSYPGGSKFF. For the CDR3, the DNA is TGTGCCAGTAGCTACCCGGGAGGGTCTAAGTTCTTC.

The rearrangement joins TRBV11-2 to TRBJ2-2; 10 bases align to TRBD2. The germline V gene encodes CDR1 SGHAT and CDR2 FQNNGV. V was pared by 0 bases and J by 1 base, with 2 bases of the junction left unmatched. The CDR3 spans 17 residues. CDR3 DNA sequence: TGTGCCAGCAGCTTAGAACCTAGCGGGGGGAACACCGGGGAGCTGTTTTTT. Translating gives CASSLEPSGGNTGELFF.

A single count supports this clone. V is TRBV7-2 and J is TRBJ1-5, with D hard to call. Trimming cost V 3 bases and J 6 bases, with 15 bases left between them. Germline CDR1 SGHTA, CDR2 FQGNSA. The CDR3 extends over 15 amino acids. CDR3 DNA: TGTGCCAGCAGCTTCGGGTTCGGGGAGGGTCAGCCCCAGCATTTT. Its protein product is CASSFGFGEGQPQHF.

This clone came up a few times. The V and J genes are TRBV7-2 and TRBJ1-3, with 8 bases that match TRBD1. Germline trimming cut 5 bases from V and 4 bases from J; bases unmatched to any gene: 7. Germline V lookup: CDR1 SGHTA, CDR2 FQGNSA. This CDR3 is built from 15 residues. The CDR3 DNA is TGTGCCAGCAGCCCGCAGGGGGCGCGGGGAAACACCATATATTTT. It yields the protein CASSPQGARGNTIYF. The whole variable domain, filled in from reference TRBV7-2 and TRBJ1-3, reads GAGVSQSPSNKVTEKGKDVELRCDPISGHTALYWYRQSLGQGLEFLIYFQGNSAPDKSGLPSDRFSAERTGGSVSTLTIQRTQQEDSAVYLCASSPQGARGNTIYFGEGSWLTVV.

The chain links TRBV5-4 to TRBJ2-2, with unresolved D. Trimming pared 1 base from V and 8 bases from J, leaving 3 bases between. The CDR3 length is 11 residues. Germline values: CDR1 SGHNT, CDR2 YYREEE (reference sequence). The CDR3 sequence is CASSLLGELFF. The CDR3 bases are TGTGCCAGCAGCTTGCTTGGGGAGCTGTTTTTT.

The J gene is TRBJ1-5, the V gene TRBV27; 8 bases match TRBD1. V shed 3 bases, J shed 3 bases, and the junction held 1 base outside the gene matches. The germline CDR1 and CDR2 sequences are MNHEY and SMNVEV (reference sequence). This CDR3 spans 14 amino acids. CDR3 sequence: CASSFRGPNQPQHF. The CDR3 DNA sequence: TGTGCCAGCAGTTTCAGGGGGCCCAATCAGCCCCAGCATTTT.

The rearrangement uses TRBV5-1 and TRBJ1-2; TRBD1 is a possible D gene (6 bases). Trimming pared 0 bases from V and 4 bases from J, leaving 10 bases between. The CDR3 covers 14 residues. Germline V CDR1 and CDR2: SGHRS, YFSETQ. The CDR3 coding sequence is TGCGCCAGCAGCTTGGATGGCAGGGGCTATGGCTACACCTTC. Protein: CASSLDGRGYGYTF. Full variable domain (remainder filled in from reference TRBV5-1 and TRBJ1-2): KAGVTQTPRYLIKTRGQQVTLSCSPISGHRSVSWYQQTPGQGLQFLFEYFSETQRNKGNFPGRFSGRQFSNSRSEMNVSTLELGDSALYLCASSLDGRGYGYTFGSGTRLTVV.

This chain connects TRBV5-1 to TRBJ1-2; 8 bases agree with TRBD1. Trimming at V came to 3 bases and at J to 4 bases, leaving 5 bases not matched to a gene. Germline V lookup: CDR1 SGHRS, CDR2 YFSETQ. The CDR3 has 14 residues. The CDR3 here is CASSSGQESYGYTF. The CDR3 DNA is TGCGCCAGCAGCTCGGGACAGGAGTCCTATGGCTACACCTTC. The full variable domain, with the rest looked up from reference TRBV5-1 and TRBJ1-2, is KAGVTQTPRYLIKTRGQQVTLSCSPISGHRSVSWYQQTPGQGLQFLFEYFSETQRNKGNFPGRFSGRQFSNSRSEMNVSTLELGDSALYLCASSSGQESYGYTFGSGTRLTVV.

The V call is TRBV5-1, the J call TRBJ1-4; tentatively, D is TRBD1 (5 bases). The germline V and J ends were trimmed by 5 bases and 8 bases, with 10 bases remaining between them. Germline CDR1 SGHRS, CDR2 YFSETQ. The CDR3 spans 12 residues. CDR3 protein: CASSFQGEKLFF. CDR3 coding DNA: TGCGCCAGCAGTTTCCAGGGCGAAAAACTGTTTTTT.

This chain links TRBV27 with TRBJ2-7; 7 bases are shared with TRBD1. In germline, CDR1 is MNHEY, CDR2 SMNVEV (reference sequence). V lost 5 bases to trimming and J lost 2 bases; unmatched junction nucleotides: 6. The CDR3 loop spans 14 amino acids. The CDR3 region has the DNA TGTGCCAGCAGTATCAGACAGGGAACCTACGAGCAGTACTTC. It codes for CASSIRQGTYEQYF.

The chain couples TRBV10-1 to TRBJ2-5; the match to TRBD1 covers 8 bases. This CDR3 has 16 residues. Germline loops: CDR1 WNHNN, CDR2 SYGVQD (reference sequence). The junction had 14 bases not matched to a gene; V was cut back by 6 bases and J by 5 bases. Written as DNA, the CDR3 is TGCGCCAGCAGCGAGAGCGGCAGGGGGCCGGGTGAGACCCAGTACTTC. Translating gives CASSESGRGPGETQYF.

For the CDR3, the DNA is TGTGCCAGCTCGACAGGGCCGATCTATGGCTACACCTTC. Translated, it gives CASSTGPIYGYTF. V gene TRBV28 combines with J gene TRBJ1-2, with TRBD1 identical over 7 bases. V dropped 8 bases and J dropped 4; count of bases not matched to a gene: 7. In germline, CDR1 is MDHEN, CDR2 SYDVKM. The CDR3 covers 13 residues.

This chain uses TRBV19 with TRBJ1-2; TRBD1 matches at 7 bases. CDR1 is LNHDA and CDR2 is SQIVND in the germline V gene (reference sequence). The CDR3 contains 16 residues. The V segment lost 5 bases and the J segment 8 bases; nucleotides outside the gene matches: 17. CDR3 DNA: TGTGCCAGTAGTTGGGACAGCGGCATCACATATCGGGGCTACACCTTC. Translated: CASSWDSGITYRGYTF.

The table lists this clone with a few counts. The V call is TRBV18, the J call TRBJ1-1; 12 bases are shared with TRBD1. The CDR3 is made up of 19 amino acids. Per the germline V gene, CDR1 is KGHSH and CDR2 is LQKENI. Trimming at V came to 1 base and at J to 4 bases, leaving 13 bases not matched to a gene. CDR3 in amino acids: CASSPRGTGGLGVGTEAFF. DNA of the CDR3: TGTGCCAGCTCACCACGGGGGACAGGGGGCCTCGGGGTCGGCACTGAAGCTTTCTTT.

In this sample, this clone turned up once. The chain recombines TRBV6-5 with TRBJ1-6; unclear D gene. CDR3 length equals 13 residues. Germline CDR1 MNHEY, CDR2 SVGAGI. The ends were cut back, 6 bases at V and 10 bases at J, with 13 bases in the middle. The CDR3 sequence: CASSGVGFSPLHF. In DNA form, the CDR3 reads TGTGCCAGCAGCGGGGTGGGGTTCTCACCCCTCCACTTT.

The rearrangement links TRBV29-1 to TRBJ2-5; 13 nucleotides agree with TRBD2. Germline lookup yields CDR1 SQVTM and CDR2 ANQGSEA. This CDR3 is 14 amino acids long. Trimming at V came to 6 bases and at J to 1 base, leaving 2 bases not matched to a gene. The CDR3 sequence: CSVGTSGVQETQYF. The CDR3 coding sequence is TGCAGCGTCGGGACTAGCGGGGTCCAAGAGACCCAGTACTTC.

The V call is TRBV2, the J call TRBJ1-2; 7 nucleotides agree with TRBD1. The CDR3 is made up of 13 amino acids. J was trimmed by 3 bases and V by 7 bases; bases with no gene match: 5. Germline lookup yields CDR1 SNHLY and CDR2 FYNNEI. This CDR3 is CASNFDRDYGYTF. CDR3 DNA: TGTGCCAGCAACTTTGACAGGGACTATGGCTACACCTTC.

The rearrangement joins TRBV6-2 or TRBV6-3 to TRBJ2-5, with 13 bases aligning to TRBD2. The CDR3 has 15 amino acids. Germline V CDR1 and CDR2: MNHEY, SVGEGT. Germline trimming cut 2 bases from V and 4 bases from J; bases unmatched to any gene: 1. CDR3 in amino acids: CASSYTSGGAETQYF. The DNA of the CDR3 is TGTGCCAGCAGTTACACTAGCGGGGGGGCAGAGACCCAGTACTTC.

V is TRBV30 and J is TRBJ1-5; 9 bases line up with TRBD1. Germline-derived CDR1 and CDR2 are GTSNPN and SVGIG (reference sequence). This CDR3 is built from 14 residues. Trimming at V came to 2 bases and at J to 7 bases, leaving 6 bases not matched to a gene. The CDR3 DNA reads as TGTGCCTGGAGTAGGGGACAGGGAAACCAGCCCCAGCATTTT. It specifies CAWSRGQGNQPQHF.

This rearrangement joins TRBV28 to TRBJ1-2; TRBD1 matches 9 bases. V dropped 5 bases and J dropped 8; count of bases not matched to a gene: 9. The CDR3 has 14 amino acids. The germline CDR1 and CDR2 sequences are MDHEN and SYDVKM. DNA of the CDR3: TGTGCCAGCAGTGGGGGAGGACAGGGGTACGGCTACACCTTC. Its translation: CASSGGGQGYGYTF.

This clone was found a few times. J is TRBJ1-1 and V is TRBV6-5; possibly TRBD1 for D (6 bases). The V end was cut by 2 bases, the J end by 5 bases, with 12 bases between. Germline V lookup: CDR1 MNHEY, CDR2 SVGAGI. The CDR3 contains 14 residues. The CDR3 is CASSYRGGQTEAFF. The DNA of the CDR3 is TGTGCCAGCAGTTACCGGGGGGGCCAAACTGAAGCTTTCTTT.

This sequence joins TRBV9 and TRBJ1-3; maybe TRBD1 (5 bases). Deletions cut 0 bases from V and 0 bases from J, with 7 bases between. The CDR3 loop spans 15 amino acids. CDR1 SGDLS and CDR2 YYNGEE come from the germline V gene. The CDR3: CASSVVGGSGNTIYF. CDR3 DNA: TGTGCCAGCAGCGTAGTGGGGGGCTCTGGAAACACCATATATTTT.